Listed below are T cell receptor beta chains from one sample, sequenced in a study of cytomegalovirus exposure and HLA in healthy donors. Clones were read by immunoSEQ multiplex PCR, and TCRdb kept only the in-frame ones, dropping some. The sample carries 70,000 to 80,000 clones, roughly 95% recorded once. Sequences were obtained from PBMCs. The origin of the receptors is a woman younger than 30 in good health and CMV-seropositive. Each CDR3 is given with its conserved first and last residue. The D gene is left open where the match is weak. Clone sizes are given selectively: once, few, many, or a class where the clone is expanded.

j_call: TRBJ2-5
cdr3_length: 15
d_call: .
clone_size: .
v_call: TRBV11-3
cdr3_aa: CASRPGTDFQETQYF
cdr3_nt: TGTGCCAGCAGGCCGGGTACCGATTTTCAAGAGACCCAGTACTTC

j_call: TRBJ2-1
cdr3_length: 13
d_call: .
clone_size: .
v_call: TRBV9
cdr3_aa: CASSSETYNEQFF
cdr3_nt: TGTGCCAGCAGCTCGGAGACTTACAATGAGCAGTTCTTC

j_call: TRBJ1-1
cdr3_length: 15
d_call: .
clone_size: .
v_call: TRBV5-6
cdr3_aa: CASSEGGAMNTEAFF
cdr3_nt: TGTGCCAGCAGCGAGGGAGGGGCTATGAACACTGAAGCTTTCTTT

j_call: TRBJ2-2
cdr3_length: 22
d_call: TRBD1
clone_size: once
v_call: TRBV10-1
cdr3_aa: CASSESFLRWTGPFLLTGELFF
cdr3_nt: TGCGCCAGCAGTGAGTCCTTTTTGCGCTGGACAGGGCCTTTTCTACTCACCGGGGAGCTGTTTTTT

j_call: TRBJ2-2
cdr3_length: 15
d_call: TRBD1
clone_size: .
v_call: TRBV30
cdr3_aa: CAWSTGQVLPGELFF
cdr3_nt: TGTGCCTGGAGTACGGGACAGGTACTACCCGGGGAGCTGTTTTTT

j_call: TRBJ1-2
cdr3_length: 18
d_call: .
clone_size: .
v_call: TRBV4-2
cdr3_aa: CASSRGGAEAGSKDGYTF
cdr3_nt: TGTGCCAGCAGCCGCGGGGGGGCTGAGGCAGGGTCAAAGGACGGCTACACCTTC

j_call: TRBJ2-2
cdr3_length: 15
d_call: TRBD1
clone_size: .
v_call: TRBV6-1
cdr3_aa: CASSDLQGGDGELFF
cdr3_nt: TGTGCCAGCAGTGACTTACAGGGGGGTGACGGGGAGCTGTTTTTT

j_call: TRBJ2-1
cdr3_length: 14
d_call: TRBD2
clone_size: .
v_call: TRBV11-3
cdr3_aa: CASSHSGAYNEQFF
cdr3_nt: TGTGCCAGCAGCCACAGCGGGGCCTACAATGAGCAGTTCTTC

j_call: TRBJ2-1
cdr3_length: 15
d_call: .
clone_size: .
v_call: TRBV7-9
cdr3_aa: CASSSGLPGHNEQFF
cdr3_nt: TGTGCCAGCAGCTCGGGACTCCCCGGGCACAATGAGCAGTTCTTC

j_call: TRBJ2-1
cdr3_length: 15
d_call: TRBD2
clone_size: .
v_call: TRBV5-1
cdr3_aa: CASSLLAGDGNEQFF
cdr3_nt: TGCGCCAGCAGCTTACTAGCGGGAGATGGAAATGAGCAGTTCTTC

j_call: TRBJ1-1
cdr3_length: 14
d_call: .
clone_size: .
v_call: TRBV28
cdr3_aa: CASSFRPSNTEAFF
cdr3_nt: TGTGCCAGCAGCTTCAGGCCTTCTAACACTGAAGCTTTCTTT

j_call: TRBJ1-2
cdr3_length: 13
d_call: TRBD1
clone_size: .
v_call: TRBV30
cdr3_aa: CAWREDRSYGYTF
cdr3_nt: TGTGCCTGGAGGGAGGACAGGAGCTATGGCTACACCTTC

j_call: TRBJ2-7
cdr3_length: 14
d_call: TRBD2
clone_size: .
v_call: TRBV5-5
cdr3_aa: CASSLGGGSGEQYF
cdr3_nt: TGTGCCAGCAGCTTGGGGGGGGGATCTGGCGAGCAGTACTTC

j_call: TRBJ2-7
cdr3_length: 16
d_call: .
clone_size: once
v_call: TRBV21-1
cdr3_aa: CASRDPLTVNSYEQYF
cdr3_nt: TGTGCCAGCAGAGACCCGCTGACAGTTAACTCCTACGAGCAGTACTTC

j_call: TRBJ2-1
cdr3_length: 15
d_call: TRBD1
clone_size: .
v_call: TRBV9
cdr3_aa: CASSVDGTGYNEQFF
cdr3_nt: TGTGCCAGCAGCGTAGATGGGACAGGGTACAATGAGCAGTTCTTC

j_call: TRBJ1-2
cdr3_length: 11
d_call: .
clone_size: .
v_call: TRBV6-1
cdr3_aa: CASSDRYGYTF
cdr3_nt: TGTGCCAGCAGTGACCGCTATGGCTACACCTTC

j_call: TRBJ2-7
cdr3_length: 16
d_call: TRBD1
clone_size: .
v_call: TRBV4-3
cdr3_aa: CASSQDTGTGTYEQYF
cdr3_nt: TGCGCCAGCAGCCAAGATACCGGGACAGGGACCTACGAGCAGTACTTC

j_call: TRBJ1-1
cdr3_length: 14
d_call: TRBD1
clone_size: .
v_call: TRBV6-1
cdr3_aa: CASNMDRVTTEAFF
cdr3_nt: TGTGCCAGCAATATGGACAGGGTCACAACTGAAGCTTTCTTT

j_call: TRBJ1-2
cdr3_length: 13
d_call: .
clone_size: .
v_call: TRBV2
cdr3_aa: CASSEQGNYGYTF
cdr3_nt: TGTGCCAGCAGTGAACAGGGTAACTATGGCTACACCTTC

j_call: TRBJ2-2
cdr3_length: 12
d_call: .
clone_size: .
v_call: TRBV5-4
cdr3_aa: CASSLGLGELFF
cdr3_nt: TGTGCCAGCAGCTTGGGTCTCGGGGAGCTGTTTTTT

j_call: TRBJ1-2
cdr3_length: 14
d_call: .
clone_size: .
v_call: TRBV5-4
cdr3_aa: CASSLRGTDYGYTF
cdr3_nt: TGTGCCAGCAGCTTGAGGGGAACTGACTATGGCTACACCTTC

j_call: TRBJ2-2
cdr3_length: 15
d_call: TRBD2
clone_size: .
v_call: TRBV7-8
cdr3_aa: CASSLTSAYTGELFF
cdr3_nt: TGTGCCAGCAGCTTAACTAGCGCTTACACCGGGGAGCTGTTTTTT

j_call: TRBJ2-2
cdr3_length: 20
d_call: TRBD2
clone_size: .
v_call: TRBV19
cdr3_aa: CASSIDLALAGEPNTGELFF
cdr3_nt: TGTGCCAGTAGTATAGATCTGGCACTAGCGGGAGAACCGAACACCGGGGAGCTGTTTTTT

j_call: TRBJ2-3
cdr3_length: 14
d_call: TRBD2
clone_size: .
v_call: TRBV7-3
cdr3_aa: CASSLSLAGDTQYF
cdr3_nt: TGTGCCAGCAGCTTAAGCCTAGCGGGAGATACGCAGTATTTT

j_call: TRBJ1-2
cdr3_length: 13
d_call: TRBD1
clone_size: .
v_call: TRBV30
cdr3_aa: CACPTLDRDGYTF
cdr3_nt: TGTGCCTGCCCAACCCTCGACAGGGACGGCTACACCTTC

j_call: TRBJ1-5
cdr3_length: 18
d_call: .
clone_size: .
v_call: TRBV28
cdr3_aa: CASSVLGQHLALGQPQHF
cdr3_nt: TGTGCCAGCAGTGTTTTGGGGCAACATCTCGCCCTAGGTCAGCCCCAGCATTTT

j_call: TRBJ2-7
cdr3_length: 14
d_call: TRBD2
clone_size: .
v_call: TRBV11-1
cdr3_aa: CASSVSGGSYEQYF
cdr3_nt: TGTGCCAGCAGCGTAAGCGGGGGCTCCTACGAGCAGTACTTC

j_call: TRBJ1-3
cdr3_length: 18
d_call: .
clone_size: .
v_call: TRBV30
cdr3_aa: CAWSGRWLQGGSGNTIYF
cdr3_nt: TGTGCCTGGAGTGGAAGATGGTTGCAGGGCGGCTCTGGAAACACCATATATTTT

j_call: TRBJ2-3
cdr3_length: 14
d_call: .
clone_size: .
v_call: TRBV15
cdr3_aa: CATSREGLTDTQYF
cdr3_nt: TGTGCCACCAGCAGAGAGGGCCTCACAGATACGCAGTATTTT

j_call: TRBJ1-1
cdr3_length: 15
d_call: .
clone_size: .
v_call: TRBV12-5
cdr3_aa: CASGLIIGPNTEAFF
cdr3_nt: TGTGCTAGTGGTTTGATAATTGGCCCGAACACTGAAGCTTTCTTT

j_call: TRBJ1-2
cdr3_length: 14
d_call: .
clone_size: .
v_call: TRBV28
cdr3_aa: CASSLGGFRSGYTF
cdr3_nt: TGTGCCAGCAGTTTAGGGGGGTTTCGGTCCGGCTACACCTTC

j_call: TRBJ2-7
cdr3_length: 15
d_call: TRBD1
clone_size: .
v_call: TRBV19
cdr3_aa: CASSIEGTGRSVQYF
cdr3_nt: TGTGCCAGTAGTATAGAAGGGACAGGGAGATCCGTGCAGTACTTC

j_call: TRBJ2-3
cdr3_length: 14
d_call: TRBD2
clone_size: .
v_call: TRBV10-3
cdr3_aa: CAIRIAGETDTQYF
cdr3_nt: TGTGCCATCAGAATAGCGGGGGAGACAGATACGCAGTATTTT

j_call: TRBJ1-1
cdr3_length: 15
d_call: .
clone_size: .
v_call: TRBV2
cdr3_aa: CASRDPTQVFTEAFF
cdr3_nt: TGTGCCAGCAGAGATCCGACCCAGGTTTTCACTGAAGCTTTCTTT

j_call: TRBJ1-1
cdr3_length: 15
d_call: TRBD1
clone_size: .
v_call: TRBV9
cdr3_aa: CASSVGPDRGLEAFF
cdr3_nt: TGTGCCAGCAGCGTAGGTCCGGACAGGGGATTAGAAGCTTTCTTT

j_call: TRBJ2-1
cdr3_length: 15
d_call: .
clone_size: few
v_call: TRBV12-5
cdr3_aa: CASGGTGWAGGEQFF
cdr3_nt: TGTGCTAGTGGTGGGACCGGCTGGGCCGGGGGTGAGCAGTTCTTC

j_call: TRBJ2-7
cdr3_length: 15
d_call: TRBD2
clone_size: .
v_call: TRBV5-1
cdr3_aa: CASSLGLAGAYEQYF
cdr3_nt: TGCGCCAGCAGCTTAGGACTAGCGGGGGCCTACGAGCAGTACTTC

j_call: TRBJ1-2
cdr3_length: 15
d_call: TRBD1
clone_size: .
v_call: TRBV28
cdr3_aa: CASSPFLGTGEGYTF
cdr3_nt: TGTGCCAGCAGTCCTTTTTTGGGGACAGGGGAAGGCTACACCTTC

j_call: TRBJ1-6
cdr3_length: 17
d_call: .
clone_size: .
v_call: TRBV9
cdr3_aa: CASSVGGGASDNSPLHF
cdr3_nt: TGTGCCAGCAGCGTAGGCGGGGGAGCTTCAGATAATTCACCCCTCCACTTT

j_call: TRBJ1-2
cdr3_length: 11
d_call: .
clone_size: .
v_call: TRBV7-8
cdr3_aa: CASSPKAPGTF
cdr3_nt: TGTGCCAGCAGCCCTAAGGCCCCGGGTACCTTC

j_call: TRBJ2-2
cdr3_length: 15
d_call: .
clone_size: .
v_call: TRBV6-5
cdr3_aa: CASGTGQLYTGELFF
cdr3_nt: TGTGCCAGCGGGACCGGACAGCTATACACCGGGGAGCTGTTTTTT

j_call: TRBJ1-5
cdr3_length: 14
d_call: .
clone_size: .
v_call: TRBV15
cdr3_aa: CATRPGVSRGTQHF
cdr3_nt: TGTGCCACCAGGCCAGGTGTCAGCCGGGGGACCCAGCATTTT

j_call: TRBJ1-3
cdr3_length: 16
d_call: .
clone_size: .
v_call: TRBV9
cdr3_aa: CASSPGLWGYGNTIYF
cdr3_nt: TGTGCCAGCAGCCCAGGATTATGGGGCTATGGAAACACCATATATTTT

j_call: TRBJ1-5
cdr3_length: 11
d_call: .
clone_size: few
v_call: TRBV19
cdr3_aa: CASSIGQPQHF
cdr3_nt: TGTGCCAGTAGTATTGGACAACCCCAGCATTTT

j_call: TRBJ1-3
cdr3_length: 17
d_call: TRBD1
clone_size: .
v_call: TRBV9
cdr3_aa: CASSVGTGGNSGNTIYF
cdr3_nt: TGTGCCAGCAGCGTCGGGACAGGGGGAAACTCTGGAAACACCATATATTTT

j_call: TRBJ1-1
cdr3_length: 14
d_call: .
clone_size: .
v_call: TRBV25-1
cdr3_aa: CASSEGGGLTEAFF
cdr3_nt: TGTGCCAGCAGTGAAGGGGGCGGGTTGACTGAAGCTTTCTTT

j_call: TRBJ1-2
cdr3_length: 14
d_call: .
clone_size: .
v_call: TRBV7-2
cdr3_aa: CASSSGAANYGYTF
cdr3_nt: TGTGCCAGCAGCTCAGGGGCAGCTAACTATGGCTACACCTTC

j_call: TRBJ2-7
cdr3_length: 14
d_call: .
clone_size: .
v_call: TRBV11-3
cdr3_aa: CASTSIAGSYEQYF
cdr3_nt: TGTGCCAGCACCTCGATAGCCGGGTCCTACGAGCAGTACTTC

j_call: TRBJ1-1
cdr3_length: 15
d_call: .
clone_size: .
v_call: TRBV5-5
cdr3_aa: CASSPWTDINTEAFF
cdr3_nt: TGTGCCAGCAGCCCATGGACAGACATAAACACTGAAGCTTTCTTT

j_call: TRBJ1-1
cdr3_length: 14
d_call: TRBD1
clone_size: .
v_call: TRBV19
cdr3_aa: CASSPRDSQAEAFF
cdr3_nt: TGTGCCAGTAGTCCTAGGGACAGCCAGGCTGAAGCTTTCTTT

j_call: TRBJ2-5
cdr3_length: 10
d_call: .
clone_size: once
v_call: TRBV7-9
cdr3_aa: CASSAETQYF
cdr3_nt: TGTGCCAGCAGCGCGGAGACCCAGTACTTC

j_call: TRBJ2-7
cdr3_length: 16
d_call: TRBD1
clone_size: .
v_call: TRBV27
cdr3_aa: CASSLVSGTGLYEQYF
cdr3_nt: TGTGCCAGCAGTCTGGTCTCCGGGACAGGGCTTTACGAGCAGTACTTC

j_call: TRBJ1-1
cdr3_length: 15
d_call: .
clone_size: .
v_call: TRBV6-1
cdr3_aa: CASIVSTAPNTEAFF
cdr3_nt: TGTGCCAGCATAGTCTCGACAGCACCGAACACTGAAGCTTTCTTT

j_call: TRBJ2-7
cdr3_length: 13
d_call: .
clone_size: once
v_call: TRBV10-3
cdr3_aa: CASSRDTTYEQYF
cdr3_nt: TGTGCCTCTAGCCGGGACACAACCTACGAGCAGTACTTC

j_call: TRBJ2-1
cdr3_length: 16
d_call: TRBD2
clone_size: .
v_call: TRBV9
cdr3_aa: CASSVASGGGYNEQFF
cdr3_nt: TGTGCCAGCAGCGTAGCGTCGGGAGGGGGCTACAATGAGCAGTTCTTC

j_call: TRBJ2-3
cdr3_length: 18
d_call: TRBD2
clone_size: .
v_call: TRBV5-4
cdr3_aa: CASSPGTSGRLSTDTQYF
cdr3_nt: TGTGCCAGCAGCCCGGGGACTAGCGGGAGACTCAGCACAGATACGCAGTATTTT

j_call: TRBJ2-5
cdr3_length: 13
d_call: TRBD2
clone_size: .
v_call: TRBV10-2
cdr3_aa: CASLSGMGETQYF
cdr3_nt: TGCGCCAGCCTTAGCGGGATGGGGGAGACCCAGTACTTC

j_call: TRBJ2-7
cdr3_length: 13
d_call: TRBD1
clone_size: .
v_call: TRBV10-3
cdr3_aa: CAIRGDSSYEQYF
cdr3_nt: TGTGCCATCAGGGGGGACAGTTCCTACGAGCAGTACTTC